This TCR beta chain appears in the sequencing data of a study of human T cells and chemical hapten exposure. General study results and limits: Expanded TCRs grouped into significantly more large CDR3 similarity clusters than controls produced.

The sample holds many counts of this clonotype. Its matching antigen is unknown. Time point noted: patch test 2, 6 weeks after DPC sensitization. Treatment given: therapeutic diphenylcyclopropenone sensitization with weekly scalp DPC. One entry per CDR3 protein results from TCRdb running MiXCR on the RACE reads. This sample has just over 40,000 distinct CDR3 sequences, with around 3.2% found just once. Per the germline V gene, CDR1 is MNHEY and CDR2 is SMNVEV (reference sequence). The CDR3 length is 14 residues. Trimming shortened V by 2 bases and J by 2 bases, and 9 bases separated the two germline ends.

The V gene is TRBV27, the J gene TRBJ2-5, with unresolved D. Specimen: whole blood, collected in connection with sensitization to the hapten diphenylcyclopropenone (DPC). The sequence was obtained from a middle-aged man with alopecia areata. Some clones in this sample may be carry-over from other donors' samples. The CDR3, as DNA: TGTGCCAGCAGTTTAAGAGCCCTACAAGAGACCCAGTACTTC. This translates into CASSLRALQETQYF.